This T cell receptor (beta chain) was found in a study of blood T cell repertoires in COVID-19. For the study at large: The United States, Italy and Spain supplied acute and convalescent COVID-19 samples. In each case, the material was cDNA or gDNA derived from T cells, B-cell-depleted T cells, or PBMCs.

In the source study's methods: Estimated nucleated cell counts came from reference gene primer amplification. Method: immunoSEQ multiplex PCR; TCRdb's copy keeps in-frame clones and lacks some. V and J calls and clone size are as listed in that table; D and trimming were resolved from the DNA. There are roughly 140,000 clones in the sample; around 84% occur only once, and around 6.7% lies in the top ten. The CDR3 totals 15 residues. This receptor was obtained from a woman aged 45 to 65 in a cohort sampled during active or convalescent COVID-19. Sequencing input: peripheral blood. This chain connects TRBV21-1 to TRBJ2-7; TRBD2, the D gene given by the table, was not confirmed from the DNA. TRBV21-1 is a pseudogene segment. DNA for the CDR3: TGTGCCAGCAGTCCTCCGGGACTAGCGGGGAACGAGCAGTACTTC. It yields the protein CASSPPGLAGNEQYF.